This record concerns one T cell receptor beta chain sequence. The entry originates in a study of blood T cell repertoires in COVID-19. As for the study in general: Samples representing acute and convalescent COVID-19 were sourced from the United States, Italy and Spain. Sample material is recorded as cDNA or gDNA derived from T cells, B-cell-depleted T cells, or PBMCs.

Assay: immunoSEQ multiplex PCR; the TCRdb copy retains only in-frame clones and omits some. This sample yields over 75,000 clones, of which roughly nine tenths are seen a single time; over 1.5% belongs to the top ten. The V and J ends lost 7 bases and 2 bases respectively, with 18 bases between them. Per the germline V gene, CDR1 is LNHDA and CDR2 is SQIVND (reference sequence). This CDR3 region has 16 residues. The sequenced material came from peripheral blood. This clonotype was sampled from a man between 60 and 75 years old with acute or convalescent COVID-19. The rearrangement links TRBV19 to TRBJ1-5; D gene ambiguous. The CDR3 region is CASTVAGLAGNQPQHF. The CDR3 DNA sequence: TGTGCCAGTACCGTGGCTGGACTGGCGGGCAATCAGCCCCAGCATTTT.